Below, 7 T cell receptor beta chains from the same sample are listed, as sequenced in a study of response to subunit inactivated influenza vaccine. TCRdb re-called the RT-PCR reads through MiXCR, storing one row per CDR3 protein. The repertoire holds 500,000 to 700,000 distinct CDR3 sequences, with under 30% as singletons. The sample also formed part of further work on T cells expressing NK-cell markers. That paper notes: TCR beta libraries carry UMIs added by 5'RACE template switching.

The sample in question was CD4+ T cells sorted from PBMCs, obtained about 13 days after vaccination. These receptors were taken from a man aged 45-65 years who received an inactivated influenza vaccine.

This chain's CDR3 is CASSFSGRRGEQYF. The CDR3 DNA is TGTGCCAGCAGTTTTTCGGGCAGGCGTGGGGAGCAGTACTTC. The rearrangement links TRBV12-3 or TRBV12-4 to TRBJ2-7; D gene unclear. This CDR3 spans 14 amino acids. The germline V and J ends were trimmed by 3 bases and 7 bases, with 16 bases remaining between them.

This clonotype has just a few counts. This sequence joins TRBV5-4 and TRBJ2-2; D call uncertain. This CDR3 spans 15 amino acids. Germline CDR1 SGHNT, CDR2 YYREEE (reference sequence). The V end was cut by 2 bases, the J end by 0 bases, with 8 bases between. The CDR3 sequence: CASSFAAANTGELFF. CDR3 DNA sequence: TGTGCCAGCAGCTTTGCGGCGGCGAACACCGGGGAGCTGTTTTTT.

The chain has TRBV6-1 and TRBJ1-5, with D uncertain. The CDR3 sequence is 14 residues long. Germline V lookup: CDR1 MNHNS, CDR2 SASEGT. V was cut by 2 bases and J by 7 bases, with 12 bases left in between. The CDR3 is CASSESLSGQPQHF. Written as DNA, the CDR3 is TGTGCCAGCAGTGAATCCCTCAGCGGGCAGCCCCAGCATTTT.

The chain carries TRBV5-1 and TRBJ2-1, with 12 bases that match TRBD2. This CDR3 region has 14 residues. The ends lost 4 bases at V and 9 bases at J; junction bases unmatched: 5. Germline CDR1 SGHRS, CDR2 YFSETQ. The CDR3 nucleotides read TGCGCCAGCAGCAATGGACTAGCGGGGTTTGAGCAGTTCTTC. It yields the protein CASSNGLAGFEQFF.

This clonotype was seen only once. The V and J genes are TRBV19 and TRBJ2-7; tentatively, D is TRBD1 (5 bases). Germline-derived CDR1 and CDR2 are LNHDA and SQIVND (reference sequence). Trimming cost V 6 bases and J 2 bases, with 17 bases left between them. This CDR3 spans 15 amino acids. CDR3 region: CASSDSHRGPYEQYF. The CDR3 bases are TGTGCCAGTAGCGACAGTCACCGAGGTCCCTACGAGCAGTACTTC.

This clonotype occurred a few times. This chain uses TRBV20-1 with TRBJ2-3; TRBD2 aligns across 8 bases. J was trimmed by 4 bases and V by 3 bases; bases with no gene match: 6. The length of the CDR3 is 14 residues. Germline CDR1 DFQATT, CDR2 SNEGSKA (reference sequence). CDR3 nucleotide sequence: TGCAGTGCTAGTTCCGGGAGGGTGGCAGATACGCAGTATTTT. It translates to CSASSGRVADTQYF.

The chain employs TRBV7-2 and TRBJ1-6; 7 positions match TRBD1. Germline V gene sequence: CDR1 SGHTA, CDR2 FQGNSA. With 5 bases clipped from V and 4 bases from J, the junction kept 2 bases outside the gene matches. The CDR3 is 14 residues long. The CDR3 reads CASSKGQYNSPLHF. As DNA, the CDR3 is TGTGCCAGCAGCAAGGGACAGTATAATTCACCCCTCCACTTT. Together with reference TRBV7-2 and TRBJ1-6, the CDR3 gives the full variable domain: GAGVSQSPSNKVTEKGKDVELRCDPISGHTALYWYRQSLGQGLEFLIYFQGNSAPDKSGLPSDRFSAERTGGSVSTLTIQRTQQEDSAVYLCASSKGQYNSPLHFGNGTRLTVT.